The rows below give T cell receptor beta chains drawn from one sample of a study of human T cells and chemical hapten exposure. TCRdb reprocessed the RACE reads with MiXCR, giving one entry per CDR3 protein. The sample contains 300,000 to 400,000 distinct CDR3 sequences, approximately 6.9% of which appear only once. The material sequenced was whole blood, taken in connection with sensitization to the hapten diphenylcyclopropenone (DPC). These receptor sequences come from a young woman with alopecia areata. Some clones in this sample may be carry-over from other donors' samples. Each CDR3 is given with its conserved first and last residue. The D gene is left open where the match is weak. For some rows the clone size is stated as once, few or many, or as a class when expanded; others skip it.

15	.	TRBV6-5	TRBJ2-6	.	TGTGCCAGCAGTTACTGGGGGACTGGGGCCAACGTCCTGACTTTC	CASSYWGTGANVLTF
14	many	TRBV12-3/TRBV12-4	TRBJ1-5	TRBD1	TGTGCCAGCAGTCCAACAGGGGGCCCTCAGCCCCAGCATTTT	CASSPTGGPQPQHF
12	few	TRBV6-2/TRBV6-3	TRBJ2-1	TRBD2	TGTGCCAGCAGCCCGGGGGGGAGAGAGCAGTTCTTC	CASSPGGREQFF
15	few	TRBV3-1	TRBJ1-1	.	TGTGCCAGCAGCCTACAGGGTTATGCGAACACTGAAGCTTTCTTT	CASSLQGYANTEAFF
15	many	TRBV18	TRBJ2-3	TRBD2	TGTGCCAGCTCACCACCTAGCGGGGCCACAGATACGCAGTATTTT	CASSPPSGATDTQYF
12	few	TRBV12-5	TRBJ1-1	.	TGTGCTAGTGCTCCCGGCGGCACTGAAGCTTTCTTT	CASAPGGTEAFF
15	.	TRBV6-5	TRBJ2-3	.	TGTGCCAGCAGAGCAGTCCTTTCTAGCACAGATACGCAGTATTTT	CASRAVLSSTDTQYF
14	.	TRBV5-4	TRBJ2-3	.	TGTGCCAGCAGCCCCCAGTTCGGCACAGATACGCAGTATTTT	CASSPQFGTDTQYF
17	.	TRBV20-1	TRBJ2-7	TRBD1	TGCAGTGCTAGAGACCTATCCCCTGACAGGGCCCCCTACGAGCAGTACTTC	CSARDLSPDRAPYEQYF
13	.	TRBV7-2	TRBJ2-5	.	TGTGCCAGCAGTTCCTCAAGGGGAGAGACCCAGTACTTC	CASSSSRGETQYF
16	few	TRBV18	TRBJ1-3	.	TGTGCCAGCTCACCAAGACAGATAAACTCTGGAAACACCATATATTTT	CASSPRQINSGNTIYF
15	.	TRBV3-1	TRBJ2-7	.	TGTGCCAGCAGCCAAGCATACGGGACGATATACGAGCAGTACTTC	CASSQAYGTIYEQYF
15	many	TRBV15	TRBJ1-4	TRBD1	TGTGCCACCAGCCCTCAGGGGGCCACTAATGAAAAACTGTTTTTT	CATSPQGATNEKLFF
12	few	TRBV4-2	TRBJ2-2	.	TGTGCCAGCGGCTCTGGGCACGGGGAGCTGTTTTTT	CASGSGHGELFF
14	.	TRBV28	TRBJ2-3	.	TGTGCCAGCAGTTTATTGGGCAACACAGATACGCAGTATTTT	CASSLLGNTDTQYF
16	many	TRBV28	TRBJ1-1	TRBD1	TGTGCCAGCGGGACAGGGGTCATGCATATGAACACTGAAGCTTTCTTT	CASGTGVMHMNTEAFF
19	many	TRBV10-3	TRBJ2-6	.	TGTGCCATCAGTGATGTGAATTGGACAGCCAGCGCGGGGGCCAACGTCCTGACTTTC	CAISDVNWTASAGANVLTF
15	.	TRBV4-1	TRBJ2-2	TRBD2	TGCGCCAGCAGCCCCGGGACTAGTTCCACCGGGGAGCTGTTTTTT	CASSPGTSSTGELFF
16	.	TRBV6-1	TRBJ1-4	TRBD1	TGTGCCAGCAGTGAAGGGGGACAGACAACTAATGAAAAACTGTTTTTT	CASSEGGQTTNEKLFF
14	few	TRBV20-1	TRBJ2-3	TRBD2	TGCAGTGCTAGTACTAGCGGGTTCACAGATACGCAGTATTTT	CSASTSGFTDTQYF
14	many	TRBV12-3/TRBV12-4	TRBJ2-7	.	TGTGCCAGCAGTTCCCCCATGAGCTCCTACGAGCAGTACTTC	CASSSPMSSYEQYF
15	many	TRBV7-8	TRBJ2-7	.	TGTGCCAGCAGCTTAGGTGTCCCCTTGTTATACGAGCAGTACTTC	CASSLGVPLLYEQYF
14	many	TRBV2	TRBJ1-2	TRBD1	TGTGCCAGCACCAAAGGACAGGGGAACTATGGCTACACCTTC	CASTKGQGNYGYTF
17	.	TRBV5-1	TRBJ2-1	TRBD1	TGCGCCAGCAGCCCACACCGAGGGACAGGGGGAGGCGATGAGCAGTTCTTC	CASSPHRGTGGGDEQFF
12	.	TRBV6-5	TRBJ1-5	.	TGTGCCACGGGGGCCCGCAATCAGCCCCAGCATTTT	CATGARNQPQHF
14	few	TRBV7-9	TRBJ1-5	.	TGTGCCAGCAGCCTGCCAAGTGCGAATCAGCCCCAGCATTTT	CASSLPSANQPQHF
16	.	TRBV14	TRBJ1-1	.	TGTGCCAGCAGCCAAGATCCCAGGGGTAAGGGCACTGAAGCTTTCTTT	CASSQDPRGKGTEAFF